A selection of T cell receptor beta chains follows, all from one sample in a study of cytomegalovirus exposure and HLA in healthy donors. The data were produced by immunoSEQ multiplex PCR, yet TCRdb's version contains in-frame clones alone and is incomplete. Of some 100,000 clones listed, approximately 60% are singletons. The sample consisted of PBMCs. The source is a woman in her 30s in good health and CMV-seropositive. CDR3s include the opening cysteine and the closing phenylalanine or tryptophan. Fields, in order: CDR3 protein, V gene, CDR3 length, J gene.

CDR3aa: CASSVSGASNEKLFF; v_gene: TRBV2; len: 15; j_gene: TRBJ1-4
CDR3aa: CASSLEETATGELFF; v_gene: TRBV5-1; len: 15; j_gene: TRBJ2-2
CDR3aa: CASSQPSGGAGKTQYF; v_gene: TRBV4-2; len: 16; j_gene: TRBJ2-5
CDR3aa: CASSARQGALTGELFF; v_gene: TRBV7-2; len: 16; j_gene: TRBJ2-2
CDR3aa: CASSLDSYNEQFF; v_gene: TRBV11-1; len: 13; j_gene: TRBJ2-1
CDR3aa: CASSLTSGVYNEQFF; v_gene: TRBV7-6; len: 15; j_gene: TRBJ2-1
CDR3aa: CASSLPGGKVKLFF; v_gene: TRBV28; len: 14; j_gene: TRBJ1-4
CDR3aa: CASSVTGGPYQPQHF; v_gene: TRBV9; len: 15; j_gene: TRBJ1-5
CDR3aa: CASSLRGGAEYEQYF; v_gene: TRBV13; len: 15; j_gene: TRBJ2-7
CDR3aa: CASSVGQGAYNEQFF; v_gene: TRBV2; len: 15; j_gene: TRBJ2-1
CDR3aa: CAISRIIAGGYNYGYTF; v_gene: TRBV10-3; len: 17; j_gene: TRBJ1-2
CDR3aa: CASSLGVGQGSNQPQHF; v_gene: TRBV5-8; len: 17; j_gene: TRBJ1-5
CDR3aa: CASSYDLRENTEAFF; v_gene: TRBV6-5; len: 15; j_gene: TRBJ1-1
CDR3aa: CASRARRDNEQFF; v_gene: TRBV6-5; len: 13; j_gene: TRBJ2-1
CDR3aa: CASSFRGTYEQYF; v_gene: TRBV27; len: 13; j_gene: TRBJ2-7
CDR3aa: CASGGASETQYF; v_gene: TRBV11-3; len: 12; j_gene: TRBJ2-5
CDR3aa: CASSSIADRKILF; v_gene: TRBV11-2; len: 13; j_gene: TRBJ1-1
CDR3aa: CASGLGQSTDTQYF; v_gene: TRBV12-5; len: 14; j_gene: TRBJ2-3
CDR3aa: CASSGTEPQETQYF; v_gene: TRBV18; len: 14; j_gene: TRBJ2-5
CDR3aa: CASSLLAGAMNTEAFF; v_gene: TRBV5-5; len: 16; j_gene: TRBJ1-1
CDR3aa: CASSISGGGSYEQYF; v_gene: TRBV19; len: 15; j_gene: TRBJ2-7
CDR3aa: CATNDRGGAFF; v_gene: TRBV6-6; len: 11; j_gene: TRBJ1-1
CDR3aa: CASSSGGAGANVLTF; v_gene: TRBV5-1; len: 15; j_gene: TRBJ2-6
CDR3aa: CASSGGLAGGNIAETQYF; v_gene: TRBV9; len: 18; j_gene: TRBJ2-5
CDR3aa: CASSPGRGTYEQYF; v_gene: TRBV27; len: 14; j_gene: TRBJ2-7
CDR3aa: CASRPERRGDTQYF; v_gene: TRBV6-5; len: 14; j_gene: TRBJ2-3
CDR3aa: CAWSATGITGELFF; v_gene: TRBV30; len: 14; j_gene: TRBJ2-2
CDR3aa: CASSLANIGLGLEQYF; v_gene: TRBV7-8; len: 16; j_gene: TRBJ2-7
CDR3aa: CASSLAGGPGNTIYF; v_gene: TRBV5-4; len: 15; j_gene: TRBJ1-3
CDR3aa: CASSPLRGQFEAFF; v_gene: TRBV18; len: 14; j_gene: TRBJ1-1
CDR3aa: CASSLERTRVDTQYF; v_gene: TRBV5-4; len: 15; j_gene: TRBJ2-3
CDR3aa: CASSFTSSYEQYF; v_gene: TRBV5-4; len: 13; j_gene: TRBJ2-7
CDR3aa: CSVEWDRSGNYGYTF; v_gene: TRBV29-1; len: 15; j_gene: TRBJ1-2
CDR3aa: CVRSLGLVSYNEQFF; v_gene: TRBV7-5; len: 15; j_gene: TRBJ2-1
CDR3aa: CAISVGPGNGYTF; v_gene: TRBV10-3; len: 13; j_gene: TRBJ1-2
CDR3aa: CASSLFSRSANYGYTF; v_gene: TRBV28; len: 16; j_gene: TRBJ1-2
CDR3aa: CASRRLAGGTDTQYF; v_gene: TRBV5-1; len: 15; j_gene: TRBJ2-3
CDR3aa: CASSSSGGKVNEQFF; v_gene: TRBV6-5; len: 15; j_gene: TRBJ2-1
CDR3aa: CSAGQGAYEQYF; v_gene: TRBV29-1; len: 12; j_gene: TRBJ2-7
CDR3aa: CASSLPAYEQYF; v_gene: TRBV5-1; len: 12; j_gene: TRBJ2-7